These T cell receptor beta chains were read from a single sample in a study of blood T cell repertoires in COVID-19. Data came from immunoSEQ multiplex PCR; TCRdb stores just in-frame clones and leaves some out. The sample shows fewer than 350,000 clones, 85% of them seen only once. Sequenced input: peripheral blood. The receptors were gathered from a human donor in a cohort sampled during active COVID-19. CDR3s include the opening cysteine and the closing phenylalanine or tryptophan. A D gene is named only where the DNA matches it firmly. A row's size may be missing; if present it is once, few, many or a size class.

D: TRBD1; J: TRBJ1-4; size: -; V: TRBV30; DNA: TGTGCCTGGTCGACAGGGCGGGATGAAAAACTGTTTTTT; CDR3: CAWSTGRDEKLFF
D: TRBD1; J: TRBJ1-2; size: -; V: TRBV15; DNA: TGTGCCACCAGCAGGGCTAGACAGGGGGAGCTCTATGGCTACACCTTC; CDR3: CATSRARQGELYGYTF
D: TRBD2; J: TRBJ2-1; size: -; V: TRBV10-1; DNA: TGCGCCAGCAGTGAGTCTAGCGGGGGGAGGAATGAGCAGTTCTTC; CDR3: CASSESSGGRNEQFF
D: -; J: TRBJ1-1; size: -; V: TRBV7-3; DNA: TGTGCCAGCAGCTTAACTCCAGGAGGGAGGCCTTTCTTT; CDR3: CASSLTPGGRPFF
D: TRBD1; J: TRBJ2-7; size: -; V: TRBV10-2; DNA: TGCGCCAGCAGCGACTATGGGACAGGGTCATACGAGCAGTACTTC; CDR3: CASSDYGTGSYEQYF
D: -; J: TRBJ1-4; size: -; V: TRBV2; DNA: TGTGCCAGCAGACGGACAGCAACTAATGAAAAACTGTTTTTT; CDR3: CASRRTATNEKLFF
D: -; J: TRBJ2-3; size: -; V: TRBV12-3/TRBV12-4; DNA: TGTGCCAGCAGGGGCAACACAGATACGCAGTATTTT; CDR3: CASRGNTDTQYF
D: -; J: TRBJ2-4; size: -; V: TRBV29-1; DNA: TGCAGCGTTGTCAGGCAGGGTGAGGCCAAAAACATTCAGTACTTC; CDR3: CSVVRQGEAKNIQYF
D: TRBD1; J: TRBJ1-5; size: once; V: TRBV9; DNA: TGTGCCAGCAGCGTAGGGGACAGGGGTCAGCCCCAGCATTTT; CDR3: CASSVGDRGQPQHF
D: TRBD1; J: TRBJ2-7; size: -; V: TRBV7-9; DNA: TGTGCCAGCAGCCATCGGGACAGGGTTTCCTACGAGCAGTACTTC; CDR3: CASSHRDRVSYEQYF
D: TRBD2; J: TRBJ2-2; size: -; V: TRBV4-1; DNA: TGCGCCAGCGGTGTAACGAGACTAGCGGGGGGGCCGGTTGGCGGGGAGCTGTTTTTT; CDR3: CASGVTRLAGGPVGGELFF
D: TRBD1; J: TRBJ1-1; size: -; V: TRBV12-3/TRBV12-4; DNA: TGTGCCACCGACAGGGCGAACACTGAAGCTTTCTTT; CDR3: CATDRANTEAFF
D: TRBD1; J: TRBJ2-5; size: -; V: TRBV5-1; DNA: TGCGCCAGCAGCTTAACAGGGGGGCAAGAGACCCAGTACTTC; CDR3: CASSLTGGQETQYF
D: -; J: TRBJ1-5; size: -; V: TRBV24-1; DNA: TGTGCCACCAGTGAGGGTCCCCAGGGATCCCAGCATTTT; CDR3: CATSEGPQGSQHF
D: -; J: TRBJ1-1; size: -; V: TRBV5-6; DNA: TGTGCCAGCAGCTTGAGGGGGGGCAGGGTCACTGAAGCTTTCTTT; CDR3: CASSLRGGRVTEAFF
D: -; J: TRBJ2-3; size: -; V: TRBV7-6; DNA: TGTGCCAGCAGCTTAAACACCGGGAGTTTAACAGATACGCAGTATTTT; CDR3: CASSLNTGSLTDTQYF
D: TRBD2; J: TRBJ2-7; size: -; V: TRBV4-1; DNA: TGCGCCAGCAGCCTGCGGACTAGCGGCTACGAGCAGTACTTC; CDR3: CASSLRTSGYEQYF
D: TRBD2; J: TRBJ2-3; size: -; V: TRBV30; DNA: TGTGCCTGGAGCCCCCCCTCTAGCGGGGGAACAGATACGCAGTATTTT; CDR3: CAWSPPSSGGTDTQYF
D: TRBD1; J: TRBJ2-3; size: -; V: TRBV6-5; DNA: TGTGCCAGCGATTTTAGAGGGGGCAGAGATACGCAGTATTTT; CDR3: CASDFRGGRDTQYF
D: -; J: TRBJ1-6; size: -; V: TRBV6-5; DNA: TGTGCCAGCAGTTACACGGGTGTAAGCTCACCCCTCCACTTT; CDR3: CASSYTGVSSPLHF
D: -; J: TRBJ1-5; size: few; V: TRBV6-5; DNA: TGTGCCAGCAGTTCGCGACAGATATCACAGCCCCAGCATTTT; CDR3: CASSSRQISQPQHF
D: TRBD2; J: TRBJ2-1; size: -; V: TRBV11-2; DNA: TGTGCCAGCAGCTTACTAGCGGGGAACAACAATGAGCAGTTCTTC; CDR3: CASSLLAGNNNEQFF
D: -; J: TRBJ1-1; size: -; V: TRBV5-1; DNA: TGCGCCAGCAGCTTGAGGGCGAGGGACACTGAAGCTTTCTTT; CDR3: CASSLRARDTEAFF
D: -; J: TRBJ1-5; size: -; V: TRBV6-1; DNA: TGTGCCAGCAGACCGGACAGTTACGGCAATCAGCCCCAGCATTTT; CDR3: CASRPDSYGNQPQHF
D: -; J: TRBJ1-2; size: -; V: TRBV6-5; DNA: TGTGCCAGCAGTTATTCGCAGAACTATGGCTACACCTTC; CDR3: CASSYSQNYGYTF
D: TRBD1; J: TRBJ1-5; size: few; V: TRBV10-3; DNA: TGTGCCATCAGTGAAGGACAGGGGGCCGAGCCCCAGCATTTT; CDR3: CAISEGQGAEPQHF
D: -; J: TRBJ1-2; size: -; V: TRBV9; DNA: TGTGCCAGCAGTGGAGGGACCTATCCCTATGGCTACACCTTC; CDR3: CASSGGTYPYGYTF
D: -; J: TRBJ2-2; size: -; V: TRBV7-9; DNA: TGTGCCAGCAGCTTAGCAGGGGCTAACACCGGGGAGCTGTTTTTT; CDR3: CASSLAGANTGELFF
D: -; J: TRBJ1-4; size: -; V: TRBV2; DNA: TGTGCCAGCAGTTGGGCGACTAATGAAAAACTGTTTTTT; CDR3: CASSWATNEKLFF
D: TRBD1; J: TRBJ2-3; size: -; V: TRBV5-4; DNA: TGTGCCAGCAACACAGGGGGCCAGAGCACAGATACGCAGTATTTT; CDR3: CASNTGGQSTDTQYF
D: TRBD1; J: TRBJ1-5; size: -; V: TRBV5-6; DNA: TGTGCCAGCAGCTTACGGACAGGGGAAGGCAATCAGCCCCAGCATTTT; CDR3: CASSLRTGEGNQPQHF
D: TRBD1; J: TRBJ1-2; size: -; V: TRBV6-5; DNA: TGTGCCAGCAGCGTCGCAGGGGGCGCTTTTGGCTACACCTTC; CDR3: CASSVAGGAFGYTF
D: -; J: TRBJ1-6; size: -; V: TRBV2; DNA: TGTGCCAGCAGCTACCGGAAAACAGTGATTTCACCCCTCCACTTT; CDR3: CASSYRKTVISPLHF
D: TRBD2; J: TRBJ2-1; size: -; V: TRBV12-3/TRBV12-4; DNA: TGTGCCAGCAGCCAAGGACTAGACGGAATGTTCTTC; CDR3: CASSQGLDGMFF
D: -; J: TRBJ2-7; size: -; V: TRBV5-8; DNA: TGTGCCAGCAGCTCGCAGGGAACCTACGAGCAGTACTTC; CDR3: CASSSQGTYEQYF
D: TRBD1; J: TRBJ2-1; size: -; V: TRBV29-1; DNA: TGCAGCTGGGGACAGGGGGCCTACAATGAGCAGTTCTTC; CDR3: CSWGQGAYNEQFF
D: TRBD1; J: TRBJ1-1; size: -; V: TRBV30; DNA: TGTGCCTGGAGCCTGGGACAGGGAGCAACTGAAGCTTTCTTT; CDR3: CAWSLGQGATEAFF
D: -; J: TRBJ2-1; size: -; V: TRBV19; DNA: TGTGCCAGTAGTCGTGACAGTCTACAGGGTGAGCAGTTCTTC; CDR3: CASSRDSLQGEQFF
D: -; J: TRBJ2-7; size: -; V: TRBV9; DNA: TGTGCCAGCAGCGTGGGCAGCCGCCGGGAGCAGTACTTC; CDR3: CASSVGSRREQYF
D: TRBD2; J: TRBJ2-1; size: -; V: TRBV7-2; DNA: TGTGCCAGCAGCTTGTCTCGACTAGCGGGGGGATATGAGCAGTTCTTC; CDR3: CASSLSRLAGGYEQFF